This T cell receptor beta chain was sequenced during a study of cytotoxic CD8 clonotypes in ibrutinib-treated CLL. Study details: The authors obtained response samples at a median of about 11 months of treatment, range 6 to 36.

The CDR3 covers 17 residues. The germline V and J ends were trimmed by 0 bases and 0 bases, with 13 bases remaining between them. Germline assignment: CDR1 SGDLS and CDR2 YYNGEE. Cryopreserved PBMCs supplied 2 to 2.5 micrograms of genomic DNA for TCR beta libraries. Assay used: immunoSEQ multiplex PCR; TCRdb lists only in-frame clones, some missing. Among about 120,000 clones listed, approximately 83% were seen once. Sequenced here: PBMCs, sampled after 24 months of ibrutinib treatment. This chain uses TRBV9 with TRBJ1-3; no clear D. This TCR came from a human donor with chronic lymphocytic leukemia. The chain's CDR3 is CASSVAEGPYSGNTIYF. CDR3 nucleotide sequence: TGTGCCAGCAGCGTAGCTGAGGGCCCTTACTCTGGAAACACCATATATTTT. The complete variable domain, with remaining parts taken from reference TRBV9 and TRBJ1-3, reads DSGVTQTPKHLITATGQRVTLRCSPRSGDLSVYWYQQSLDQGLQFLIQYYNGEERAKGNILERFSAQQFPDLHSELNLSSLELGDSALYFCASSVAEGPYSGNTIYFGEGSWLTVV.